The 30 T cell receptor beta chains listed next were all sequenced from one sample in a study of blood T cell repertoires in COVID-19 (TCRdb year 2020). Receptor amplification or capture employed the immunoSEQ multiplex PCR assay. TCRdb's version of the immuneACCESS table is confined to in-frame rearrangements and falls short of the full clone set. An unresolved V gene accounts for under half of the shortfall where checked; the remainder is of unknown origin. The table for this sample lists just under 60,000 clones; approximately 82% of them were counted only once. In total, the top ten clones hold around 12% of the sample. Sequencing was performed on peripheral blood. These receptors were taken from a man aged 80 or over with acute or convalescent COVID-19.

The chain combines TRBV4-2 with TRBJ2-1, with 13 bases that match TRBD2. Germline V gene sequence: CDR1 LGHNA, CDR2 YNFKEQ. J gave up 8 bases and V 2 bases, and 6 bases lay outside the gene matches. This CDR3 is built from 16 residues. Here the CDR3 reads CASSQLGLAGEDEQFF. As DNA, the CDR3 is TGTGCCAGCAGCCAACTAGGACTAGCGGGAGAGGATGAGCAGTTCTTC.

The chain joins TRBV6-6 to TRBJ1-1; TRBD1 might be the D (6 bases). The CDR3 is 15 residues long. Between the trimmed V and J ends, which lost 6 bases and 1 base, there was a span of 15 bases. The germline V gene encodes CDR1 MNHNY and CDR2 SVGAGI (reference sequence). The CDR3 nucleotides are TGTGCCAGCAGAACGGGACGCAGGGGGAACACTGAAGCTTTCTTT. This translates into CASRTGRRGNTEAFF.

This clone turned up a few times. The gene calls are TRBV2 and TRBJ1-1; a possible D gene is TRBD1 (5 bases). V was pared by 4 bases and J by 1 base, with 10 bases between. The CDR3 covers 14 residues. Germline V gene sequence: CDR1 SNHLY, CDR2 FYNNEI. In DNA form, the CDR3 reads TGTGCCAGCAGTGGGGGGGAGGGGAACACTGAAGCTTTCTTT. Translation: CASSGGEGNTEAFF. Looking up the rest from reference TRBV2 and TRBJ1-1 gives the full variable domain: EPEVTQTPSHQVTQMGQEVILRCVPISNHLYFYWYRQILGQKVEFLVSFYNNEISEKSEIFDDQFSVERPDGSNFTLKIRSTKLEDSAMYFCASSGGEGNTEAFFGQGTRLTVV.

The rearrangement uses TRBV4-1 and TRBJ2-2; 10 bases line up with TRBD1. The germline gives CDR1 MGHRA, CDR2 YSYEKL. The CDR3 is 20 amino acids. V shed 1 base, J shed 4 bases, and the junction held 15 bases outside the gene matches. The CDR3 spells CASSQALGQGIARGTGELFF. The CDR3 bases are TGCGCCAGCAGCCAAGCTCTGGGACAGGGGATCGCGCGGGGCACCGGGGAGCTGTTTTTT.

J is TRBJ1-2 and V is TRBV6-5, with unresolved D. The CDR3 is made up of 14 amino acids. The germline gives CDR1 MNHEY, CDR2 SVGAGI. V lost 2 bases to trimming and J lost 4 bases, with 11 bases between them. The CDR3 protein is CASSYSRRGYGYTF. CDR3 sequence (DNA): TGTGCCAGCAGTTACAGCCGCCGGGGCTATGGCTACACCTTC.

The V and J genes are TRBV4-1 and TRBJ1-3; a weak D match, TRBD1 (5 bases). CDR3 length: 16 residues. Per the germline V gene, CDR1 is MGHRA and CDR2 is YSYEKL. V gave up 3 bases and J gave up 0 bases, with 12 bases separating them. CDR3 amino acids: CASSHPDRYSGNTIYF. In nucleotides, the CDR3 is TGCGCCAGCAGCCACCCCGACAGATACTCTGGAAACACCATATATTTT.

Points on this clone: Other DNA sequences in this sample translate to the same CDR3. The chain uses TRBV5-1 and TRBJ1-5; 8 nucleotides match TRBD1. The V gene end was trimmed by 4 bases and the J gene end by 5 bases; junction bases not matched to a gene: 5. Germline lookup yields CDR1 SGHRS and CDR2 YFSETQ. The CDR3 runs 14 residues. The CDR3 sequence: CASSPDRGDQPQHF. CDR3 nucleotide sequence: TGCGCCAGCAGCCCCGACAGGGGTGATCAGCCCCAGCATTTT. The entire variable domain, with the rest obtained from reference TRBV5-1 and TRBJ1-5, is as follows: KAGVTQTPRYLIKTRGQQVTLSCSPISGHRSVSWYQQTPGQGLQFLFEYFSETQRNKGNFPGRFSGRQFSNSRSEMNVSTLELGDSALYLCASSPDRGDQPQHFGDGTRLSIL.

This clone has more than one count but fewer than ten. The chain combines TRBV5-6 with TRBJ1-1; D not certain. This CDR3 contains 14 residues. Trimming cost V 0 bases and J 9 bases, with 15 bases left between them. CDR1 is SGHDT and CDR2 is YYEEEE in the germline V gene. As DNA, the CDR3 is TGTGCCAGCAGCTTGGGACCCGGTGGGCTCAAAGCTTTCTTT. Translating it yields CASSLGPGGLKAFF.

This clone was picked up one time. This rearrangement joins TRBV29-1 to TRBJ1-2; a possible D gene is TRBD1 (6 bases). This CDR3 has 14 amino acids. Germline V gene data show CDR1 as SQVTM and CDR2 as ANQGSEA. V lost 2 bases, J lost 2 bases, and 12 bases lay in between. CDR3 bases: TGCAGCGTTGAAAAGGCTCAGGGGAACTATGGCTACACCTTC. Translating it yields CSVEKAQGNYGYTF.

This rearrangement joins TRBV7-2 to TRBJ2-1; 8 bases agree with TRBD1. This CDR3 region has 14 residues. V trimming: 3 bases; J trimming: 6 bases; junction bases outside the gene matches: 4. Germline V lookup: CDR1 SGHTA, CDR2 FQGNSA. CDR3 residues: CASSFYGTGNEQFF. The CDR3 bases are TGTGCCAGCAGCTTTTACGGGACAGGCAATGAGCAGTTCTTC.

The rearrangement uses TRBV5-4 and TRBJ2-3; 12 bases are a match to TRBD2. Trimming took 2 bases from V and 1 from J; bases not matched to a gene: 5. CDR1 SGHNT and CDR2 YYREEE come from the germline V gene (reference sequence). The CDR3 runs to 17 residues. This CDR3 is CASSFLAGGRGTDTQYF. The CDR3 bases are TGTGCCAGCAGCTTTCTAGCGGGGGGGCGGGGCACAGATACGCAGTATTTT.

CDR3 in amino acids: CASRPGQVTYEQYF. The CDR3 DNA follows: TGCGCCAGCAGACCGGGACAGGTGACTTACGAGCAGTACTTC. The chain joins TRBV5-1 to TRBJ2-7, with TRBD1 identical over 8 bases. Germline loops: CDR1 SGHRS, CDR2 YFSETQ. Trimming cost V 5 bases and J 4 bases; bases outside gene matches: 8. The CDR3 has 14 amino acids.

The chain links TRBV5-4 to TRBJ2-3; 7 bases align to TRBD2. V lost 0 bases, J lost 5 bases, and 9 bases stayed unmatched. This CDR3 has 16 residues. In germline, CDR1 is SGHNT, CDR2 YYREEE (reference sequence). CDR3 amino acids: CASSLDGGRFLDTQYF. The CDR3 DNA sequence: TGTGCCAGCAGCTTGGATGGCGGGAGATTCTTAGATACGCAGTATTTT.

Only one count was recorded for this clone. The V gene is TRBV5-4, the J gene TRBJ2-2; the D gene is possibly TRBD2 (5 bases). V dropped 4 bases and J dropped 2 bases, with 12 bases sitting between them. The CDR3 is made up of 15 amino acids. CDR1 and CDR2 (germline): SGHNT, YYREEE (reference sequence). The CDR3 spells CASSRGRTNTGELFF. The CDR3 bases are TGTGCCAGCAGCCGAGGGCGAACTAACACCGGGGAGCTGTTTTTT.

The chain links TRBV10-1 to TRBJ1-2, with a possible D match to TRBD1 (6 bases). The CDR3 spans 13 residues. The V end lost 5 bases, the J end lost 3 bases, and 10 bases lay between the germline ends. Germline CDR1 WNHNN, CDR2 SYGVQD (reference sequence). This CDR3 reads CASSLTGDYGYTF. CDR3 in DNA: TGCGCCAGCAGTTTGACAGGCGACTATGGCTACACCTTC.

The rearrangement uses TRBV7-2 and TRBJ2-3; 15 positions match TRBD2. Trimming cost V 0 bases and J 6 bases; bases outside gene matches: 7. The CDR3 is 18 amino acids. Germline-derived CDR1 and CDR2 are SGHTA and FQGNSA. CDR3 sequence reads: CASSLAGTSGGPRDTQYF. Here the CDR3 DNA reads TGTGCCAGCAGCTTAGCGGGGACTAGCGGGGGGCCGCGGGATACGCAGTATTTT.

The chain couples TRBV9 to TRBJ1-4; TRBD1 agrees at 9 bases. The J segment lost 5 bases and the V segment lost 4 bases, leaving 6 bases of the junction unmatched. The CDR3 runs 15 residues. Germline lookup yields CDR1 SGDLS and CDR2 YYNGEE. CDR3 nucleotides: TGTGCCAGCAGCAAGACGGGGACAGGGAATGAAAAACTGTTTTTT. Translated: CASSKTGTGNEKLFF.

This clone was observed once. V is TRBV7-2 and J is TRBJ2-1; 13 positions match TRBD2. The CDR3 extends over 16 amino acids. Germline trimming cut 4 bases from V and 7 bases from J; bases unmatched to any gene: 7. CDR1 is SGHTA, CDR2 FQGNSA, per germline. CDR3 amino acids: CASSSGLAGVRNEQFF. CDR3 nucleotide sequence: TGTGCCAGCAGCTCCGGACTAGCGGGAGTTAGGAATGAGCAGTTCTTC.

The chain carries TRBV7-9 and TRBJ1-2; 9 bases map to TRBD1. Looked up from germline, CDR1 is SEHNR and CDR2 is FQNEAQ (reference sequence). V gave up 4 bases and J gave up 2 bases; unmatched junction bases: 2. CDR3 length: 14 residues. The CDR3 nucleotides read TGTGCCAGCAGCTCTGGGACAGGGAACTATGGCTACACCTTC. Amino acid sequence: CASSSGTGNYGYTF.

The gene calls are TRBV6-6 and TRBJ2-3; a weak D match, TRBD1 (5 bases). V gave up 6 bases and J gave up 0 bases, with 19 bases separating them. CDR1 is MNHNY, CDR2 SVGAGI, per germline (reference sequence). The CDR3 is made up of 17 amino acids. CDR3 protein: CASSRRQRETSTDTQYF. The CDR3, as DNA: TGTGCCAGCAGCCGACGACAGCGAGAAACTAGCACAGATACGCAGTATTTT.

This clone was seen just once. The V and J genes are TRBV30 and TRBJ2-3, with D possibly TRBD1 on 6 matching bases. Germline CDR1 is GTSNPN and CDR2 is SVGIG (reference sequence). The CDR3 spans 14 residues. Trimming removed 3 bases at V and 6 bases at J, with 16 bases between. The CDR3 region has the DNA TGTGCCTGGAGCGCGCTCGGGACATACGATACGCAGTATTTT. Protein sequence: CAWSALGTYDTQYF. Full variable domain (missing parts from reference TRBV30 and TRBJ2-3): SQTIHQWPATLVQPVGSPLSLECTVEGTSNPNLYWYRQAAGRGLQLLFYSVGIGQISSEVPQNLSASRPQDRQFILSSKKLLLSDSGFYLCAWSALGTYDTQYFGPGTRLTVL.

The chain joins TRBV4-1 to TRBJ1-5; 8 bases map to TRBD1. With V trimmed by 3 bases and J by 1 base, 5 bases remained unmatched. The CDR3 covers 16 residues. From germline, CDR1 is MGHRA and CDR2 YSYEKL. CDR3 loop: CASSQTGDRSNQPQHF. The CDR3 DNA reads TGCGCCAGCAGCCAGACAGGGGACAGGAGCAATCAGCCCCAGCATTTT.

The rearrangement links TRBV28 to TRBJ2-7, with D tentatively TRBD2 (5 bases). CDR1 and CDR2 (germline): MDHEN, SYDVKM. The ends were cut back, 4 bases at V and 2 bases at J, with 15 bases in the middle. CDR3 length equals 15 residues. CDR3 coding DNA: TGTGCCAGCAGTTCCGCCGGACTGGAAACCTACGAGCAGTACTTC. The encoded protein is CASSSAGLETYEQYF.

The chain couples TRBV6-5 to TRBJ1-2; perhaps TRBD1 as D (6 bases). The CDR3 has 12 amino acids. Trimming removed 7 bases from V and 4 bases from J, with 10 bases in between. CDR1 is MNHEY, CDR2 SVGAGI, per germline. This chain's CDR3 is CASKGTFYGYTF. Here the CDR3 DNA reads TGTGCCAGCAAAGGGACATTCTATGGCTACACCTTC.

The rearrangement joins TRBV3-1 (or the pseudogene TRBV3-2) to TRBJ2-5; 8 nucleotides agree with TRBD2. The CDR3 totals 15 residues. J lost 0 bases, V lost 6 bases, and 6 bases had no gene match. Germline V CDR1 and CDR2: LGHDT, YNNKEL (reference sequence). The CDR3 bases are TGTGCCAGCAGAGCCGGGACTAGTCACCAAGAGACCCAGTACTTC. Protein product: CASRAGTSHQETQYF.

CDR3 in DNA: TGTGCCAGCTCCCCTTTGGAGCTCTCAAACACTGAAGCTTTCTTT. As protein: CASSPLELSNTEAFF. The chain couples TRBV18 to TRBJ1-1, with D unresolved. The CDR3 runs to 15 residues. With 6 bases removed from V and 2 bases from J, the gap between germline ends came to 16 bases. From germline, CDR1 is KGHSH and CDR2 LQKENI.

V and J are TRBV29-1 and TRBJ1-1, with D unclear. The germline CDR1 and CDR2 sequences are SQVTM and ANQGSEA. V was trimmed by 0 bases and J by 6 bases, leaving 8 bases between them. The CDR3 sequence is 12 residues long. CDR3 in amino acids: CSVEDSVSEAFF. The DNA for the CDR3 is TGCAGCGTTGAAGATTCGGTATCTGAAGCTTTCTTT.

The V call is TRBV6-6, the J call TRBJ1-1; D is unresolved. The CDR3 is 15 residues long. V was clipped by 2 bases and J by 2 bases, with 12 bases between them. The germline V gene encodes CDR1 MNHNY and CDR2 SVGAGI (reference sequence). The CDR3 here is CASSYNSVGNTEAFF. In nucleotides, the CDR3 is TGTGCCAGCAGTTACAATAGTGTCGGTAACACTGAAGCTTTCTTT.

The gene calls are TRBV7-9 and TRBJ2-6; 9 bases are a match to TRBD1. The trim removed 2 bases at V and 0 bases at J, leaving 8 bases unmatched. This CDR3 comprises 19 residues. CDR1 is SEHNR and CDR2 is FQNEAQ in the germline V gene (reference sequence). The CDR3 here is CASSLSGTGSPSGANVLTF. The CDR3 coding sequence is TGTGCCAGCAGCTTATCCGGGACAGGGTCCCCCTCTGGGGCCAACGTCCTGACTTTC.

This clone was picked up one time. The gene calls are TRBV7-3 and TRBJ2-1, with 12 nucleotides matching TRBD2. There are 15 residues in the CDR3. Germline loops: CDR1 SGHTA, CDR2 FQGTGA. The J segment lost 10 bases and the V segment lost 1 base, leaving 5 bases of the junction unmatched. In DNA, the CDR3 is TGTGCCAGCAGCTTAAGACTAGCGGGAGAGAAGGAGCAGTTCTTC. Protein product: CASSLRLAGEKEQFF.